Below, one T cell receptor beta chain is given with its context. These data belong to a study of OX40 agonist ivuxolimab in advanced cancers. Study at large: Each dose-escalation patient presented with hepatocellular carcinoma, melanoma, renal cell or head and neck cancer.

CDR1 SGHRS and CDR2 YFSETQ come from the germline V gene. J gave up 7 bases and V 2 bases, and 7 bases lay outside the gene matches. The CDR3 spans 14 residues. The repertoire was sequenced with immunoSEQ multiplex PCR; TCRdb's copy has only in-frame clones and lacks some. The sample consists of about 48,000 clones, about 81% of them appearing once. This receptor was obtained from an adult with an advanced solid tumor such as melanoma, head and neck, liver or kidney cancer. The specimen comprised CD4+ or CD8+ T cells sorted from blood, sampled in a trial of the OX40 agonist ivuxolimab. The V gene is TRBV5-1, the J gene TRBJ2-7; 9 bases line up with TRBD1. The DNA of the CDR3 is TGCGCCAGCAGCTTCCTACAGGGGGCGGAAGAGCAGTACTTC. Amino acids: CASSFLQGAEEQYF.